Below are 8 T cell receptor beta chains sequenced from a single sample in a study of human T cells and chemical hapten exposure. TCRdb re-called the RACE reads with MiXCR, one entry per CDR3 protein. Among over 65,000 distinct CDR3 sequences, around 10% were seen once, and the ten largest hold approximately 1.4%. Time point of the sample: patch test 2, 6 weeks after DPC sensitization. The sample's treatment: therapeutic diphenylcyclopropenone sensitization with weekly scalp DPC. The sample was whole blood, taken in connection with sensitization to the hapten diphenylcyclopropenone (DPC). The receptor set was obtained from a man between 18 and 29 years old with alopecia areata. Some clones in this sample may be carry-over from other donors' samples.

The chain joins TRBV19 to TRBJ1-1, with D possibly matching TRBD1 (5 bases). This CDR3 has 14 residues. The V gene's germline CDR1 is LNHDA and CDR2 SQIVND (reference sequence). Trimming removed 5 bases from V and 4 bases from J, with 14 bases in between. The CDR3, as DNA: TGTGCCAGTAGTCCCCACGGGACGGTCACTGAAGCTTTCTTT. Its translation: CASSPHGTVTEAFF.

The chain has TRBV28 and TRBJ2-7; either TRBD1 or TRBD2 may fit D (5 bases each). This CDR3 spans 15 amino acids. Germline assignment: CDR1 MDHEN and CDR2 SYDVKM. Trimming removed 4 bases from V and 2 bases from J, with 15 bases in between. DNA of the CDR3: TGTGCCAGCAGTTCCCCCGGCAGGGACCCCTACGAGCAGTACTTC. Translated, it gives CASSSPGRDPYEQYF.

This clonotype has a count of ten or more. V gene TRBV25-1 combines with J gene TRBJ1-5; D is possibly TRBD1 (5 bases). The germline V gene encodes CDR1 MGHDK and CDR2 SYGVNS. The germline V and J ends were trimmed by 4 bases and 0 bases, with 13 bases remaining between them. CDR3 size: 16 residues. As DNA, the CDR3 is TGTGCCAGCAGTGCTGACAGTCACGGTAGCAATCAGCCCCAGCATTTT. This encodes CASSADSHGSNQPQHF.

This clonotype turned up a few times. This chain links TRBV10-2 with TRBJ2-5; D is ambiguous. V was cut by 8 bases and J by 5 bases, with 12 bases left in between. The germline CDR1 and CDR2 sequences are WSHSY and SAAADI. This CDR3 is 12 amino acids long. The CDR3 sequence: CASASVTETQYF. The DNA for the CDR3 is TGCGCCAGCGCATCAGTGACCGAGACCCAGTACTTC.

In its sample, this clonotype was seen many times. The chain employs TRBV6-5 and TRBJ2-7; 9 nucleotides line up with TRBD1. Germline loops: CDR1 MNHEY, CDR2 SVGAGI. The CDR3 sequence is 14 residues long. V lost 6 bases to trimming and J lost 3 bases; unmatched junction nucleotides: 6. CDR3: CASSPGQGFYEQYV. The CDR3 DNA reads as TGTGCCAGCAGCCCCGGACAGGGGTTCTACGAGCAGTACGTC.

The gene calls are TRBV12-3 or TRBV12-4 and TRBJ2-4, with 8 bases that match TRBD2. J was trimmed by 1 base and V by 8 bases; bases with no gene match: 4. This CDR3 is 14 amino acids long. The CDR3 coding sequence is TGTGCCAGCGGGATAGCGGGGGCCAAAAACATTCAGTACTTC. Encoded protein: CASGIAGAKNIQYF.

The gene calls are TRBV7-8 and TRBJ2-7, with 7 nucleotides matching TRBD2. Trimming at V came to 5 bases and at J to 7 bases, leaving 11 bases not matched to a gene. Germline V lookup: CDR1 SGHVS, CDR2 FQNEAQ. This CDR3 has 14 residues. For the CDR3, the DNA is TGTGCCAGCAGCCCCGGACTAGATCCTCGGGAGCAGTACGTC. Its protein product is CASSPGLDPREQYV.

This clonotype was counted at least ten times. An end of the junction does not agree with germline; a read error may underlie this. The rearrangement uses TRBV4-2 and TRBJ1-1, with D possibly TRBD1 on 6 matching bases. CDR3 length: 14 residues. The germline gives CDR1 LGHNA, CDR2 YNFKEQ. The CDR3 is CASSQEGELDEAFF. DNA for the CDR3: TGTGCCAGCAGTCAAGAGGGGGAGTTAGATGAAGCTTTCTTT.